The rows below give T cell receptor beta chains drawn from one sample of a study of technical replicates of blood from a few donors. The protocol was immunoSEQ multiplex PCR, while the TCRdb copy is restricted to in-frame clones and leaves out a portion. Altogether some 87,000 clones are present, 95% to 97% being singletons, with the ten largest covering about 0.31%. Material for sequencing was T cells isolated from PBMCs. Source of these receptors: a human donor in good health. CDR3s include the opening cysteine and the closing phenylalanine or tryptophan. D genes are given only for firm matches. Clone size is shown for a subset of rows, as once, few, many or a class of expanded clone.

D gene	V gene	clone size	J gene	CDR3 DNA	CDR3 protein
NA	TRBV12-1	NA	TRBJ1-2	TGTGCCAGCAGCCACCCGCCTCTACCCTATGGCTACACCTTC	CASSHPPLPYGYTF
TRBD2	TRBV4-3	NA	TRBJ2-1	TGCGCCAGCAGCCAAGAAGCGACTAGCGGGAGGGCCTACAATGAGCAGTTCTTC	CASSQEATSGRAYNEQFF
NA	TRBV6-5	NA	TRBJ1-1	TGTGCCAGCAGTTTAGGCGGGGAATCGATTGAAGCTTTCTTT	CASSLGGESIEAFF
TRBD2	TRBV5-5	NA	TRBJ2-7	TGTGCCAGCAGCTTCGTAAGCGGGAGGGCCCACGAGCAGTACTTC	CASSFVSGRAHEQYF
NA	TRBV2	NA	TRBJ2-7	TGTGCCAGCAGTGAAGGGCAGGGGATATACGAGCAGTACTTC	CASSEGQGIYEQYF
TRBD1	TRBV10-3	NA	TRBJ2-7	TGTGCCAACGGAAGGACAGGGTACGAGCAGTACTTC	CANGRTGYEQYF
NA	TRBV6-4	NA	TRBJ2-3	TGTGCCAGCAGTGAAGAGAGTAGCACAGATACGCAGTATTTT	CASSEESSTDTQYF
TRBD1	TRBV10-3	NA	TRBJ1-3	TGTGCCGCAGCCCCGACAGGGATCGGAAACACCATATATTTT	CAAAPTGIGNTIYF
TRBD2	TRBV7-9	NA	TRBJ2-3	TGTGCCAGCAGCCCTACCCTAGCGGGGTCCGTAGATACGCAGTATTTT	CASSPTLAGSVDTQYF
NA	TRBV19	NA	TRBJ1-2	TGTGCCAGTAGTATACGCGACAGGCTATATGGCTACACCTTC	CASSIRDRLYGYTF
NA	TRBV5-6	NA	TRBJ2-7	TGTGCCAGCAGCTTGGCTAACTACGAGCAGTACTTC	CASSLANYEQYF
NA	TRBV29-1	NA	TRBJ2-7	TGCAGCGTTGAGGCCGGCAGGGGCGGCGACGAGCAGTACTTC	CSVEAGRGGDEQYF
TRBD2	TRBV10-3	NA	TRBJ2-3	TGTGCCATCAGTGTCGGTAGCGGGAGGCTAGATACGCAGTATTTT	CAISVGSGRLDTQYF
NA	TRBV5-6	NA	TRBJ2-7	TGTGCCAGCAGCGCTGGACAGTACTACGAGCAGTACTTC	CASSAGQYYEQYF
NA	TRBV9	NA	TRBJ2-6	TGTGCCAGCAGCGTCCATAGCGGCTCTCGGGCCAACGTCCTGACTTTC	CASSVHSGSRANVLTF
TRBD1	TRBV28	NA	TRBJ1-5	TGTGCCAGCAGTAGGACAGGCTTAAATCAGCCCCAGCATTTT	CASSRTGLNQPQHF
TRBD1	TRBV29-1	NA	TRBJ2-3	TGCAGCGTGGGGACAGTCACAGATACGCAGTATTTT	CSVGTVTDTQYF
TRBD2	TRBV27	once	TRBJ2-1	TGTGCCAGCAGTGGCCAGCACCTTCTAGCGGGAGGGGGCAATGAGCAGTTCTTC	CASSGQHLLAGGGNEQFF
TRBD1	TRBV7-3	NA	TRBJ2-7	TGTGCCAGCAGCGCAACGGGACAGGGTTTTAACGAGCAGTACTTC	CASSATGQGFNEQYF
NA	TRBV5-6	NA	TRBJ2-2	TGTGCCAGCAGCTTGGCGCAGGGCGGGGAGCTGTTTTTT	CASSLAQGGELFF
NA	TRBV9	NA	TRBJ2-7	TGTGCCAGCAGCCCAGAGACAGGATACGAGCAGTACTTC	CASSPETGYEQYF
TRBD1	TRBV2	NA	TRBJ1-4	TGTGCCAGCAGCGAACAGGGGCCCACTAATGAAAAACTGTTTTTT	CASSEQGPTNEKLFF
NA	TRBV16	NA	TRBJ1-1	TGTGCCAGCAGCCAAGGAGGGTCAGCAAGGTATTTCTTT	CASSQGGSARYFF
TRBD2	TRBV7-9	NA	TRBJ2-5	TGTGCCAGCAGCCTGAACGGACTAGCGGGAGGCGGAGAGACCCAGTACTTC	CASSLNGLAGGGETQYF
TRBD2	TRBV2	once	TRBJ2-3	TGTGCCAGCAGTGGGGGGGGGTACACAGATACGCAGTATTTT	CASSGGGYTDTQYF
NA	TRBV30	NA	TRBJ1-3	TGTGCCTGGTTACTTGGAAACACCATATATTTT	CAWLLGNTIYF
NA	TRBV7-8	NA	TRBJ2-1	TGTGCCAGCACCGCCTGGCTAGGACTTACCAATTCCTACAATGAGCAGTTCTTC	CASTAWLGLTNSYNEQFF
NA	TRBV23-1	NA	TRBJ1-5	TGCGCCAGCAGTCAACGGCAGGGGAGCAATCAGCCCCAGCATTTT	CASSQRQGSNQPQHF
TRBD2	TRBV29-1	NA	TRBJ2-7	TGCAGCGTCTCCGGGACTAGGTCCTACGAGCAGTACTTC	CSVSGTRSYEQYF
TRBD1	TRBV15	NA	TRBJ2-7	TGTGCCACCAGCCGGGACAGGGAGGTCTACGAGCAGTACTTC	CATSRDREVYEQYF
TRBD1	TRBV29-1	NA	TRBJ2-2	TGCAGCGTGATGGACAGGCCCGGGGAGCTGTTTTTT	CSVMDRPGELFF
TRBD1	TRBV6-5	NA	TRBJ2-7	TGTGCCAGCGGCAGGGGGCCGGGCGAGCAGTACTTC	CASGRGPGEQYF
NA	TRBV2	NA	TRBJ1-2	TGTGCCAGCAGTGGAGAAAATAGTGGTGGCTACACCTTC	CASSGENSGGYTF
NA	TRBV29-1	NA	TRBJ1-4	TGCAGCGTCGAAGGACATGGGAATGAAAAACTGTTTTTT	CSVEGHGNEKLFF
NA	TRBV11-2	NA	TRBJ2-1	TGTGCCAGCAGCTGGTTGTTTGTGGGGCACAATGAGCAGTTCTTC	CASSWLFVGHNEQFF
TRBD1	TRBV2	NA	TRBJ2-1	TGTGCCAGCAGTGAATGGGTAGGGACAGGGAATGAGCAGTTCTTC	CASSEWVGTGNEQFF
TRBD1	TRBV5-1	NA	TRBJ2-2	TGCGCCAGCAGCACAGGGGCTATCGGGGAGCTGTTTTTT	CASSTGAIGELFF
NA	TRBV7-9	NA	TRBJ2-1	TGTGCCGGTGGGGGGGGGCAGGGAAAGGACAATGAGCAGTTCTTC	CAGGGGQGKDNEQFF
TRBD2	TRBV27	once	TRBJ2-3	TGTGCCAGCAGTTCGAATAGCGGGATAACAGATACGCAGTATTTT	CASSSNSGITDTQYF
NA	TRBV10-1	NA	TRBJ2-3	TGCGCCAGCAGTGTAAGCACAGATACGCAGTATTTT	CASSVSTDTQYF
NA	TRBV19	NA	TRBJ2-7	TGTGCCAGTAGTATGAGGAAAAACTACGAGCAGTACTTC	CASSMRKNYEQYF
NA	TRBV6-1	NA	TRBJ2-7	TGTGCCAGCAGTCCGGGAAGTTCCTACGAGCAGTACTTC	CASSPGSSYEQYF
NA	TRBV2	NA	TRBJ2-7	TGTGCCAGCAGTCCCGGCTACGAGCAGTACTTC	CASSPGYEQYF
NA	TRBV6-6	NA	TRBJ2-5	TGTGCCAGCAGTTACGGGGCTGGGACCCAGTACTTC	CASSYGAGTQYF
NA	TRBV18	NA	TRBJ2-2	TGTGCCAGCTCACCACGGGACACCTACACCGGGGAGCTGTTTTTT	CASSPRDTYTGELFF
NA	TRBV6-1	NA	TRBJ2-3	TGTGCCAGCAGTGGGACCTTAGGACTAACTATCACAGATACGCAGTATTTT	CASSGTLGLTITDTQYF
NA	TRBV28	NA	TRBJ1-2	TGTGCCAGCAGCACCGGGTCCTCCGATAACTATGGCTACACCTTC	CASSTGSSDNYGYTF
NA	TRBV27	few	TRBJ1-2	TGTGCCAGCCAACCAACTACAGGAGATGGCTACACCTTC	CASQPTTGDGYTF
TRBD2	TRBV5-4	NA	TRBJ2-1	TGTGCCAGCAGCTTGCTAGCGGGAGATAACAATGAGCAGTTCTTC	CASSLLAGDNNEQFF
NA	TRBV27	NA	TRBJ2-3	TGTGCCAGCAGTTTAAATCCCCTAATAGATACGCAGTATTTT	CASSLNPLIDTQYF
NA	TRBV5-1	NA	TRBJ2-1	TGCGCCAGCAGCTTGCCAGGTATCAATGAGCAGTTCTTC	CASSLPGINEQFF
NA	TRBV11-1	NA	TRBJ2-1	TGTGCCAGCAGCTTAGCTCCCGATGAGCAGTTCTTC	CASSLAPDEQFF
TRBD1	TRBV19	NA	TRBJ1-5	TGTGCCAGTCAGGGACAGATTCCCAATCAGCCCCAGCATTTT	CASQGQIPNQPQHF
TRBD2	TRBV27	NA	TRBJ2-1	TGTGCCAGCTGGGGACTAGTCTACAATGAGCAGTTCTTC	CASWGLVYNEQFF
NA	TRBV11-2	NA	TRBJ2-7	TGTGCCAGCAGCCGGACATTTACCTACGAGCAGTACTTC	CASSRTFTYEQYF